The 30 T cell receptor beta chains reported below all come from one sample, sequenced in a study of graft-versus-host responses after intestinal transplantation. Here immunoSEQ multiplex PCR was the method, and the copy in TCRdb shows in-frame clones only, minus some. The top ten clones hold under 5% of a sample with about 3,200 clones, under 95% of them seen once. Sequenced material: bone marrow, taken about 350 days after transplant. Receptor source: a human patient who received an intestinal transplant, so some T cells may come from the graft donor.

As DNA, the CDR3 is TGTGCCAGCAGTGACGGCGGGGGGCCAGATACGCAGTATTTT. Protein: CASSDGGGPDTQYF. The chain joins TRBV6-4 to TRBJ2-3; 8 nucleotides agree with TRBD2. The ends lost 2 bases at V and 4 bases at J; junction bases unmatched: 2. Germline V lookup: CDR1 MRHNA, CDR2 SNTAGT. This CDR3 region has 14 residues.

This chain joins TRBV7-9 and TRBJ2-7; D is undetermined. The germline V and J ends were trimmed by 5 bases and 4 bases, with 12 bases remaining between them. CDR1 and CDR2 (germline): SEHNR, FQNEAQ (reference sequence). CDR3 length equals 13 residues. CDR3 DNA: TGTGCCAGCAGCCGGTTAGCCCCTTACGAGCAGTACTTC. Translated, it gives CASSRLAPYEQYF. Supplemented by reference TRBV7-9 and TRBJ2-7, the full variable domain reads DTGVSQNPRHKITKRGQNVTFRCDPISEHNRLYWYRQTLGQGPEFLTYFQNEAQLEKSRLLSDRFSAERPKGSFSTLEIQRTEQGDSAMYLCASSRLAPYEQYFGPGTRLTVT.

V usage is TRBV7-9 and J usage is TRBJ2-1; no clear D. The length of the CDR3 is 15 residues. Germline V gene lookup returns CDR1 SEHNR and CDR2 FQNEAQ (reference sequence). Trimming removed 0 bases at V and 0 bases at J, with 6 bases between. The CDR3 DNA is TGTGCCAGCAGCTTAGCACAAAACTCCTACAATGAGCAGTTCTTC. Translation: CASSLAQNSYNEQFF.

This clone appeared a single time. The gene calls are TRBV9 and TRBJ1-2; tentative D call: TRBD1 (6 bases). The CDR3 has 14 amino acids. Trimming removed 4 bases at V and 3 bases at J, with 13 bases between. CDR1 and CDR2 from the germline V gene are SGDLS and YYNGEE. Here the CDR3 reads CASSPHRVDYGYTF. In DNA, the CDR3 is TGTGCCAGCAGCCCGCACAGGGTGGACTATGGCTACACCTTC.

The chain links TRBV15 to TRBJ2-7, with D possibly called TRBD1 or TRBD2 (5 bases each). CDR1 and CDR2 (germline): LNHNV, YYDKDF (reference sequence). V was cut by 0 bases and J by 1 base, with 13 bases left in between. This CDR3 comprises 16 residues. CDR3 nucleotides: TGTGCCACCAGCAGAGATAGGGACGGGTATTCCTACGAGCAGTACTTC. It yields the protein CATSRDRDGYSYEQYF. Full variable domain (remainder filled in from reference TRBV15 and TRBJ2-7): DAMVIQNPRYQVTQFGKPVTLSCSQTLNHNVMYWYQQKSSQAPKLLFHYYDKDFNNEADTPDNFQSRRPNTSFCFLDIRSPGLGDTAMYLCATSRDRDGYSYEQYFGPGTRLTVT.

This chain links TRBV29-1 with TRBJ2-2; tentative D call: TRBD1 (5 bases). The CDR3 covers 13 residues. CDR1 and CDR2 (germline): SQVTM, ANQGSEA. The germline V and J ends were trimmed by 5 bases and 4 bases, with 11 bases remaining between them. The DNA of the CDR3 is TGCAGCGTTTCACAGGTGTCCACCGGGGAGCTGTTTTTT. Translating gives CSVSQVSTGELFF.

V is TRBV18 and J is TRBJ2-2; unclear D gene. The ends were cut back, 3 bases at V and 0 bases at J, with 11 bases in the middle. Germline CDR1 is KGHSH and CDR2 is LQKENI. The CDR3 consists of 16 residues. The CDR3 DNA sequence: TGTGCCAGCTCACCGCTGTGGGCCTCGAACACCGGGGAGCTGTTTTTT. Its protein product is CASSPLWASNTGELFF.

The genes are TRBV18 and TRBJ2-1, with D perhaps matching TRBD1 or TRBD2 (5 bases each). Looked up from germline, CDR1 is KGHSH and CDR2 is LQKENI. V was cut by 4 bases and J by 8 bases, with 12 bases left in between. CDR3 length equals 13 residues. This chain's CDR3 is CASSRGPSYEQFF. In DNA, the CDR3 is TGTGCCAGCTCACGGGGACCATCATATGAGCAGTTCTTC.

The V gene is TRBV2, the J gene TRBJ2-5, with 9 bases lining up with TRBD2. The CDR3 length is 17 residues. Per the germline V gene, CDR1 is SNHLY and CDR2 is FYNNEI. The junction had 9 bases not matched to a gene; V was cut back by 2 bases and J by 2 bases. As DNA, the CDR3 is TGTGCCAGCAGTGAAAGCGGGGGGTCTCGTACACAAGAGACCCAGTACTTC. It yields the protein CASSESGGSRTQETQYF.

The chain employs TRBV7-4 and TRBJ2-6, with D unclear. V dropped 4 bases and J dropped 5 bases, with 24 bases sitting between them. This CDR3 has 19 residues. CDR1 is SGHVT and CDR2 is SQSDAQ in the germline V gene. The DNA for the CDR3 is TGTGCCAGCAGCTACCAGAGTTCAGCTCACAAAAGTCGGGCCAACGTCCTGACTTTC. This gives the protein CASSYQSSAHKSRANVLTF.

J is TRBJ2-5 and V is TRBV10-3; D may be TRBD2 (6 bases). Trimming pared 11 bases from V and 1 base from J, leaving 14 bases between. From germline, CDR1 is ENHRY and CDR2 SYGVKD. This CDR3 is built from 13 residues. CDR3: CAAGTAVQETQYF. The DNA for the CDR3 is TGTGCCGCGGGGACGGCTGTCCAAGAGACCCAGTACTTC.

The chain employs TRBV28 and TRBJ2-3; no definite D call. The CDR3 contains 12 residues. V dropped 4 bases and J dropped 2 bases, with 4 bases sitting between them. The V gene's germline CDR1 is MDHEN and CDR2 SYDVKM. CDR3 in DNA: TGTGCCAGCAGTTGGCTCACAGATACGCAGTATTTT. Translation gives CASSWLTDTQYF.

The chain joins TRBV5-1 to TRBJ1-2; unclear D gene. The V gene lost 1 base and the J gene lost 2 bases, with 9 bases spanning the gap. The V gene's germline CDR1 is SGHRS and CDR2 YFSETQ. CDR3 length: 14 residues. The CDR3 here is CASSLSVGNYGYTF. The CDR3 DNA reads TGCGCCAGCAGCTTGAGCGTCGGAAACTATGGCTACACCTTC.

As concerns this clone: The DNA is omitted, as the CDR3 cannot be located on it reliably, and the CDR3 follows TCRdb's listing. The chain couples TRBV5-5 to TRBJ1-3. The CDR3 has 18 amino acids, counting both end residues. Germline CDR1 and CDR2: SGHKS and YYEKEE (reference sequence). CDR3: CASSLYVSGPGSGNTIYF.

The V and J genes are TRBV6-5 and TRBJ2-5, with D hard to call. CDR3 length: 13 residues. CDR1 is MNHEY and CDR2 is SVGAGI in the germline V gene. Trimming left V 6 bases short and J 5 bases short, with 13 bases between. CDR3: CASSHRFVETQYF. CDR3 in DNA: TGTGCCAGCAGCCACCGCTTCGTGGAGACCCAGTACTTC.

This clone was recorded a few times. The chain combines TRBV7-8 with TRBJ2-2, with D uncertain. The V gene lost 0 bases and the J gene lost 2 bases, with 4 bases spanning the gap. The CDR3 has 14 residues. From germline, CDR1 is SGHVS and CDR2 FQNEAQ. In DNA, the CDR3 is TGTGCCAGCAGCTTAGCGGGAAACACCGGGGAGCTGTTTTTT. It translates to CASSLAGNTGELFF.

J is TRBJ2-1 and V is TRBV7-9, with 7 bases matching TRBD1. This CDR3 has 16 amino acids. V was clipped by 4 bases and J by 2 bases; unmatched bases: 8. Germline V lookup: CDR1 SEHNR, CDR2 FQNEAQ (reference sequence). CDR3 sequence reads: CASSSYLGQAYNEQFF. In nucleotides, the CDR3 is TGTGCCAGCAGCTCCTACCTAGGACAGGCCTACAATGAGCAGTTCTTC.

V gene TRBV19 combines with J gene TRBJ2-1; tentatively, D is TRBD1 (5 bases). The CDR3 runs to 15 residues. CDR1 and CDR2 from the germline V gene are LNHDA and SQIVND (reference sequence). V was clipped by 4 bases and J by 0 bases, with 10 bases between them. DNA of the CDR3: TGTGCCAGTAGTACCGACAGTATCTCCTACAATGAGCAGTTCTTC. Translation: CASSTDSISYNEQFF.

The rearrangement joins TRBV6-1 to TRBJ1-2; 7 nucleotides line up with TRBD1. The CDR3 spans 14 residues. CDR1 is MNHNS, CDR2 SASEGT, per germline. Unmatched junction bases numbered 1, after V lost 3 bases and J lost 0 bases. The CDR3 sequence is CASSETGTNYGYTF. The CDR3 nucleotides are TGTGCCAGCAGTGAGACAGGGACTAACTATGGCTACACCTTC.

The chain uses TRBV10-1 and TRBJ2-7, with D perhaps matching TRBD1 (6 bases). Gene TRBJ2-1 matches the end of the DNA better, so the J call may be wrong. From germline, CDR1 is WNHNN and CDR2 SYGVQD (reference sequence). The CDR3 length is 14 residues. In DNA, the CDR3 is TGCGCCAGCAGTGAGTCTCAGGGGAGAGATGAGCAGTTCTTC. Translated: CASSESQGRDEQFF.

The gene calls are TRBV7-9 and TRBJ2-7, with unresolved D. The V gene's germline CDR1 is SEHNR and CDR2 FQNEAQ (reference sequence). Trimming left V 5 bases short and J 0 bases short, with 11 bases between. CDR3 length: 14 amino acids. CDR3 DNA: TGTGCCAGCAGCCCCCGGGCGAGCTCCTACGAGCAGTACTTC. Translation: CASSPRASSYEQYF. Based on the CDR3 plus reference TRBV7-9 and TRBJ2-7, the full variable domain is DTGVSQNPRHKITKRGQNVTFRCDPISEHNRLYWYRQTLGQGPEFLTYFQNEAQLEKSRLLSDRFSAERPKGSFSTLEIQRTEQGDSAMYLCASSPRASSYEQYFGPGTRLTVT.

The chain employs TRBV2 and TRBJ2-2; TRBD2 is a possible D gene (6 bases). The CDR3 spans 17 residues. The germline V gene encodes CDR1 SNHLY and CDR2 FYNNEI. Trimming shortened V by 6 bases and J by 5 bases, and 22 bases separated the two germline ends. CDR3 sequence (DNA): TGTGCCAGCAGGGACCCTGGTAGGAGGGCCGAGACCGGGGAGCTGTTTTTT. Translating gives CASRDPGRRAETGELFF.

The rearrangement joins TRBV7-9 to TRBJ1-1, with TRBD1 matching over 8 bases. The J segment lost 14 bases and the V segment lost 8 bases, leaving 10 bases of the junction unmatched. This CDR3 has 11 residues. Germline V gives CDR1 SEHNR, CDR2 FQNEAQ (reference sequence). The CDR3 protein is CASAYDRGCFF. In DNA form, the CDR3 reads TGTGCCAGCGCCTACGACAGGGGTTGCTTCTTT.

This chain links TRBV5-5 with TRBJ2-5; no clear D. V was pared by 4 bases and J by 0 bases, with 13 bases between. The CDR3 is made up of 15 amino acids. CDR1 and CDR2 from the germline V gene are SGHKS and YYEKEE (reference sequence). CDR3 nucleotides: TGTGCCAGCAGCGTGCTCGGAACCTACCAAGAGACCCAGTACTTC. Protein product: CASSVLGTYQETQYF.

Only one count was recorded for this clone. The chain combines TRBV18 with TRBJ2-3; D is uncertain. This CDR3 comprises 12 residues. V was cut by 4 bases and J by 1 base, with 3 bases left in between. Germline V gene lookup returns CDR1 KGHSH and CDR2 LQKENI. The CDR3 loop is CASSQGTDTQYF. CDR3 nucleotides: TGTGCCAGCTCACAGGGCACAGATACGCAGTATTTT.

V and J are TRBV7-9 and TRBJ1-3; D call uncertain. The CDR3 length is 17 residues. CDR1 is SEHNR, CDR2 FQNEAQ, per germline (reference sequence). V was clipped by 1 base and J by 0 bases, with 13 bases between them. Here the CDR3 reads CASSLGLALVSGNTIYF. The CDR3, as DNA: TGTGCCAGCAGCTTAGGGTTGGCACTCGTCTCTGGAAACACCATATATTTT.

DNA for the CDR3: TGTGCCAGCAGTTACAGACCAGAAGAGACCCAGTACTTC. Translated: CASSYRPEETQYF. The rearrangement links TRBV6-5 to TRBJ2-5; D is ambiguous. Deletions cut 2 bases from V and 3 bases from J, with 7 bases between. The CDR3 spans 13 residues. Germline V gene sequence: CDR1 MNHEY, CDR2 SVGAGI.

The chain recombines TRBV6-5 with TRBJ2-5; the D gene is possibly TRBD2 (6 bases). The DNA matches TRBJ2-7 better at its end, which makes the J call doubtful. The germline CDR1 and CDR2 sequences are MNHEY and SVGAGI. The CDR3 spans 15 residues. The CDR3 DNA follows: TGTGCCAGCAGGCCTCCGGGACTGTACTCCTACGAGCAGTACTTC. Protein product: CASRPPGLYSYEQYF.

The V and J genes are TRBV10-1 and TRBJ2-7, with D possibly being TRBD2 (5 bases). The CDR3 totals 13 residues. V was trimmed by 1 base and J by 7 bases, leaving 11 bases between them. CDR1 WNHNN and CDR2 SYGVQD come from the germline V gene (reference sequence). As DNA, the CDR3 is TGCGCCAGCAGTGAGTACACGGAGGAAGAGCAGTACTTC. Its protein is CASSEYTEEEQYF.

This rearrangement joins TRBV4-1 to TRBJ1-6, with a possible D match to TRBD1 (6 bases). This CDR3 region has 16 residues. V lost 3 bases to trimming and J lost 9 bases, with 18 bases between them. Germline CDR1 is MGHRA and CDR2 is YSYEKL. The CDR3 region is CASSQGANSATSPLHF. CDR3 sequence (DNA): TGCGCCAGCAGCCAGGGGGCGAATTCGGCAACTTCACCCCTCCACTTT.